This TCR beta chain was captured in a study of T cell repertoires in ileal Crohn's disease. Turning to the study itself: About half received postoperative treatment, roughly twelve with thiopurines and 15 to 20 anti-TNF.

Study findings and constraints: Clonal expansions were more frequent in active smokers than non-smokers at surgery.

Assay: immunoSEQ multiplex PCR; the TCRdb copy retains only in-frame clones and omits some. The data show several thousand clones, roughly 69% seen once. CDR1 and CDR2 from the germline V gene are SGHRS and YFSETQ. Unmatched junction bases numbered 13, after V lost 3 bases and J lost 7 bases. The CDR3 is 19 residues long. As concerns this clone: Its antigen is unknown.

This TCR derives from an adult with Crohn's disease. Material for sequencing was ileal tissue. The V and J genes are TRBV5-1 and TRBJ2-1, with 16 bases fitting TRBD2. The CDR3 protein is CASSSLIPGTSGGVNEQFF. CDR3 sequence (DNA): TGCGCCAGCAGCTCCCTTATCCCCGGGACTAGCGGGGGGGTGAATGAGCAGTTCTTC.